Listed below are T cell receptor beta chains from one sample, sequenced in a study of T cells in Graves' hyperthyroidism and ophthalmopathy. MiXCR was run by TCRdb on the multiplex PCR reads, yielding one entry per CDR3 protein. This sample has around 530,000 distinct CDR3 sequences; 15% to 20% occur once, and the top ten carry 15% to 20%. Sequencing was done on a sample of blood. The receptors here all came from a woman under 30 with Graves' ophthalmopathy. Each CDR3 is given with its conserved first and last residue. D genes are given only for firm matches. Part of the rows lack a size; the others show once, few, many or a class for expanded clones.

v_call: TRBV5-1; j_call: TRBJ2-5; clone_size: many; d_call: -; cdr3_aa: CASSLGGRREETQYF; cdr3_nt: TGCGCCAGCAGCTTGGGTGGGCGGAGAGAAGAGACCCAGTACTTC
v_call: TRBV20-1; j_call: TRBJ2-6; clone_size: -; d_call: TRBD1; cdr3_aa: CSAGDSRAGANVLTF; cdr3_nt: TGCAGTGCCGGGGACAGCCGGGCTGGGGCCAACGTCCTGACTTTC
v_call: TRBV20-1; j_call: TRBJ2-7; clone_size: many; d_call: -; cdr3_aa: CTLERGTHYEQYF; cdr3_nt: TGCACCCTCGAGAGGGGGACCCACTACGAGCAGTACTTC
v_call: TRBV6-1; j_call: TRBJ2-3; clone_size: -; d_call: TRBD2; cdr3_aa: CASCRGTSGTDTQYF; cdr3_nt: TGTGCCAGCTGCCGTGGGACTAGCGGCACAGATACGCAGTATTTT
v_call: TRBV10-3; j_call: TRBJ1-5; clone_size: many; d_call: -; cdr3_aa: CAISERRWGDQPQHF; cdr3_nt: TGTGCCATCAGTGAGCGGAGATGGGGGGATCAGCCCCAGCATTTT
v_call: TRBV20-1; j_call: TRBJ2-2; clone_size: few; d_call: -; cdr3_aa: CSARDRDSWNAGELFF; cdr3_nt: TGCAGTGCTAGAGACCGGGACTCCTGGAACGCCGGGGAGCTGTTTTTT
v_call: TRBV5-1; j_call: TRBJ2-6; clone_size: many; d_call: -; cdr3_aa: CASSLEQSSGANVLTF; cdr3_nt: TGCGCCAGCAGCTTGGAGCAGAGCTCTGGGGCCAACGTCCTGACTTTC
v_call: TRBV6-1; j_call: TRBJ2-2; clone_size: many; d_call: -; cdr3_aa: CASRTSGPTANTGELFF; cdr3_nt: TGTGCCAGCAGGACCTCGGGACCGACTGCGAACACCGGGGAGCTGTTTTTT
v_call: TRBV24-1; j_call: TRBJ2-4; clone_size: -; d_call: -; cdr3_aa: CASRGAGENIQYF; cdr3_nt: TGTGCCTCCAGGGGGGCAGGGGAAAACATTCAGTACTTC
v_call: TRBV4-1; j_call: TRBJ2-6; clone_size: -; d_call: -; cdr3_aa: CASSQGLQDSGANVLTF; cdr3_nt: TGCGCCAGCAGCCAAGGGCTTCAGGACTCTGGGGCCAACGTCCTGACTTTC
v_call: TRBV13; j_call: TRBJ2-5; clone_size: few; d_call: -; cdr3_aa: CASSLRSGQETQYF; cdr3_nt: TGTGCCAGCAGCTTGCGAAGCGGACAAGAGACCCAGTACTTC
v_call: TRBV6-1; j_call: TRBJ2-1; clone_size: many; d_call: TRBD1; cdr3_aa: CASSVDRGGFDEQFF; cdr3_nt: TGTGCCAGCAGTGTGGACAGGGGAGGTTTCGATGAGCAGTTCTTC
v_call: TRBV2; j_call: TRBJ1-4; clone_size: many; d_call: -; cdr3_aa: CASSDPRGDEKLFF; cdr3_nt: TGTGCCAGCAGTGACCCCAGGGGCGATGAAAAACTGTTTTTT
v_call: TRBV5-1; j_call: TRBJ1-3; clone_size: many; d_call: -; cdr3_aa: CASSRTGSSGNTIYF; cdr3_nt: TGCGCCAGCAGCCGAACCGGGAGTAGCGGAAACACCATATATTTT
v_call: TRBV9; j_call: TRBJ1-1; clone_size: many; d_call: -; cdr3_aa: CASSVEPGYTEAFF; cdr3_nt: TGTGCCAGCAGCGTAGAACCCGGGTACACTGAAGCTTTCTTT
v_call: TRBV6-1; j_call: TRBJ2-7; clone_size: -; d_call: -; cdr3_aa: CASSERGRSYEQYF; cdr3_nt: TGTGCCAGCAGTGAACGAGGACGGAGCTACGAGCAGTACTTC
v_call: TRBV10-1; j_call: TRBJ2-6; clone_size: -; d_call: -; cdr3_aa: CATESGPSSGANVLTF; cdr3_nt: TGCGCCACCGAGTCAGGACCGAGCTCTGGGGCCAACGTCCTGACTTTC
v_call: TRBV19; j_call: TRBJ1-2; clone_size: -; d_call: -; cdr3_aa: CASTERGGSNYGYTF; cdr3_nt: TGTGCCAGCACAGAACGGGGCGGCTCTAACTATGGCTACACCTTC
v_call: TRBV20-1; j_call: TRBJ1-1; clone_size: many; d_call: TRBD1; cdr3_aa: CSASRGRTEAFF; cdr3_nt: TGCAGTGCTAGCAGGGGGAGGACTGAAGCTTTCTTT
v_call: TRBV4-1; j_call: TRBJ2-3; clone_size: few; d_call: TRBD1; cdr3_aa: CASSHPDRGFTDTQYF; cdr3_nt: TGCGCCAGCAGCCACCCCGACAGGGGCTTCACAGATACGCAGTATTTT
v_call: TRBV7-8; j_call: TRBJ1-1; clone_size: many; d_call: -; cdr3_aa: CASSKGDGRNTEAFF; cdr3_nt: TGTGCCAGCAGCAAAGGAGATGGGCGCAACACTGAAGCTTTCTTT
v_call: TRBV12-3/TRBV12-4; j_call: TRBJ2-1; clone_size: many; d_call: TRBD2; cdr3_aa: CASNPPGLAANEQFF; cdr3_nt: TGTGCCAGCAACCCCCCGGGACTAGCGGCTAATGAGCAGTTCTTC
v_call: TRBV7-9; j_call: TRBJ1-2; clone_size: -; d_call: -; cdr3_aa: CASSLTEVASGYTF; cdr3_nt: TGTGCCAGCAGCTTAACGGAGGTAGCCTCTGGCTACACCTTC
v_call: TRBV28; j_call: TRBJ2-5; clone_size: many; d_call: TRBD2; cdr3_aa: CASRSSVGLEETQYF; cdr3_nt: TGTGCCAGCAGATCTTCGGTCGGACTAGAGGAGACCCAGTACTTC
v_call: TRBV6-1; j_call: TRBJ2-3; clone_size: once; d_call: TRBD1; cdr3_aa: CASSEQGESYTDTQYF; cdr3_nt: TGTGCCAGCAGTGAACAGGGGGAGAGTTACACAGATACGCAGTATTTT
v_call: TRBV12-3/TRBV12-4; j_call: TRBJ2-3; clone_size: many; d_call: TRBD2; cdr3_aa: CASSLLAGGIADTQYF; cdr3_nt: TGTGCCAGCAGTTTATTGGCGGGGGGAATAGCAGATACGCAGTATTTT
v_call: TRBV3-1; j_call: TRBJ2-2; clone_size: few; d_call: TRBD2; cdr3_aa: CASSRGGANTGELFF; cdr3_nt: TGTGCCAGCAGTCGCGGGGGGGCGAACACCGGGGAGCTGTTTTTT
v_call: TRBV7-2; j_call: TRBJ1-5; clone_size: -; d_call: TRBD1; cdr3_aa: CASSLSGQGSNQPQHF; cdr3_nt: TGTGCCAGCAGCTTATCGGGACAGGGAAGCAATCAGCCCCAGCATTTT
v_call: TRBV20-1; j_call: TRBJ1-1; clone_size: many; d_call: TRBD1; cdr3_aa: CSARDFDRAADTEAFF; cdr3_nt: TGCAGTGCTAGAGACTTCGACAGGGCCGCGGACACTGAAGCTTTCTTT
v_call: TRBV29-1; j_call: TRBJ2-3; clone_size: -; d_call: TRBD2; cdr3_aa: CSGVGLAGGSFGTDTQYF; cdr3_nt: TGCAGCGGGGTAGGACTAGCGGGGGGGTCATTTGGAACAGATACGCAGTATTTT
v_call: TRBV9; j_call: TRBJ1-4; clone_size: -; d_call: -; cdr3_aa: CASSSSSGTVGEKLFF; cdr3_nt: TGTGCCAGCAGCTCCAGTTCCGGGACGGTGGGGGAAAAACTGTTTTTT
v_call: TRBV29-1; j_call: TRBJ2-1; clone_size: -; d_call: TRBD2; cdr3_aa: CSAQPTSGRSYNEQFF; cdr3_nt: TGCAGCGCCCAACCCACTAGCGGGAGATCCTACAATGAGCAGTTCTTC
v_call: TRBV6-2/TRBV6-3; j_call: TRBJ2-2; clone_size: -; d_call: -; cdr3_aa: CASSNRGTESGELFF; cdr3_nt: TGTGCCAGCAGCAACCGGGGGACAGAATCTGGGGAGCTGTTTTTT
v_call: TRBV5-6; j_call: TRBJ2-3; clone_size: many; d_call: -; cdr3_aa: CASSLKSTGTQYF; cdr3_nt: TGTGCCAGCAGCTTGAAGTCCACAGGGACGCAGTATTTT
v_call: TRBV6-1; j_call: TRBJ1-6; clone_size: -; d_call: -; cdr3_aa: CASSPDRRSYNSPLHF; cdr3_nt: TGTGCCAGCAGTCCCGACAGGCGTTCCTATAATTCACCCCTCCACTTT
v_call: TRBV14; j_call: TRBJ1-1; clone_size: -; d_call: -; cdr3_aa: CASSQVHRRGNTEAFF; cdr3_nt: TGTGCCAGCAGCCAAGTTCACAGGAGGGGGAACACTGAAGCTTTCTTT
v_call: TRBV5-6; j_call: TRBJ1-2; clone_size: -; d_call: TRBD1; cdr3_aa: CASSILRDRLNYGYTF; cdr3_nt: TGTGCCAGCAGCATCCTCCGGGACAGGTTGAACTATGGCTACACCTTC
v_call: TRBV30; j_call: TRBJ2-1; clone_size: -; d_call: TRBD1; cdr3_aa: CAWLRRPAGGNEQFF; cdr3_nt: TGTGCCTGGTTGAGGCGGCCTGCAGGGGGCAATGAGCAGTTCTTC
v_call: TRBV20-1; j_call: TRBJ1-2; clone_size: few; d_call: -; cdr3_aa: CSARDTRGTYGYTF; cdr3_nt: TGCAGTGCTAGGGACACGAGAGGTACCTATGGCTACACCTTC
v_call: TRBV20-1; j_call: TRBJ1-1; clone_size: many; d_call: -; cdr3_aa: CSARGTQGFTEAFF; cdr3_nt: TGCAGTGCTAGAGGAACGCAGGGTTTCACTGAAGCTTTCTTT
v_call: TRBV6-5; j_call: TRBJ2-4; clone_size: -; d_call: TRBD2; cdr3_aa: CASSYSPSGGTAKNIQYF; cdr3_nt: TGTGCCAGCAGTTACTCTCCTAGCGGGGGGACTGCCAAAAACATTCAGTACTTC